This entry lists 30 T cell receptor beta chains sequenced from one sample in a study of CD8+ T cells in alopecia areata (dated by TCRdb to between 2017 and 2018). The treatment or condition tag for this specimen amounts to: oral pan-JAK inhibitor, 5-10 mg twice daily. Library method: the immunoSEQ multiplex PCR assay. For TCR sequencing, RNA was extracted from every sample and reverse transcribed into cDNA to serve as template. The source is immuneACCESS, and TCRdb retained only in-frame sequences with V and J called. Part of the clones is not carried over; for the studies checked, unresolved V genes explain less than half of this, and the remainder is unexplained. The table for this sample lists 200,000 or so clones; approximately 47% of them were counted only once. Roughly 2.8% of the sample comes from the top ten. This specimen was CD4+ T cells sorted from blood, taken at approximately week 36, from a patient treated with tofacitinib. The receptor source for this set is a human donor with alopecia areata.

V gene TRBV7-2 combines with J gene TRBJ1-4; TRBD1 might be the D (5 bases). The CDR3 loop spans 15 amino acids. V was clipped by 3 bases and J by 8 bases, with 16 bases between them. The germline CDR1 and CDR2 sequences are SGHTA and FQGNSA. CDR3 in amino acids: CASSFSAGPGEKLFF. CDR3 sequence (DNA): TGTGCCAGCAGCTTCAGCGCGGGGCCCGGGGAAAAACTGTTTTTT.

V and J are TRBV2 and TRBJ1-2; D ambiguous. The CDR3 runs to 13 residues. The V and J ends lost 1 base and 7 bases respectively, with 10 bases between them. CDR1 is SNHLY and CDR2 is FYNNEI in the germline V gene. CDR3 nucleotides: TGTGCCAGCAGTGAAGTCAGGCTGGGTGGCTACACCTTC. It encodes CASSEVRLGGYTF.

The chain has TRBV19 and TRBJ2-1, with D unclear. The CDR3 totals 15 residues. V was cut by 5 bases and J by 2 bases, with 13 bases left in between. The germline CDR1 and CDR2 sequences are LNHDA and SQIVND (reference sequence). The CDR3 bases are TGTGCCAGTAGTTATCAAAGGTCCCCCTACAATGAGCAGTTCTTC. Translating it yields CASSYQRSPYNEQFF.

This sequence joins TRBV7-9 and TRBJ2-1, with a tentative D call TRBD2 (5 bases). The V end was cut by 6 bases, the J end by 7 bases, with 16 bases between. The CDR3 is 14 amino acids. Germline lookup yields CDR1 SEHNR and CDR2 FQNEAQ (reference sequence). The CDR3 reads CASSITEGKNEQFF. The DNA for the CDR3 is TGTGCCAGCAGTATCACAGAGGGTAAGAATGAGCAGTTCTTC.

This clone was seen a handful of times. This chain uses TRBV21-1 with TRBJ2-7. TRBV21-1 is given as a pseudogene. This CDR3 comprises 12 residues. The CDR3 region is CASSNQPHEQYF. DNA of the CDR3: TGTGCCAGCAGCAACCAGCCCCACGAGCAGTACTTC.

The rearrangement uses TRBV6-6 and TRBJ1-5, with a possible D match to TRBD1 (5 bases). The germline CDR1 and CDR2 sequences are MNHNY and SVGAGI (reference sequence). V was pared by 6 bases and J by 5 bases, with 17 bases between. There are 15 residues in the CDR3. CDR3 nucleotide sequence: TGTGCCAGCAGACCGACGGGACGGGGCGATCAGCCCCAGCATTTT. This codes for CASRPTGRGDQPQHF.

V and J are TRBV5-1 and TRBJ1-1, with unresolved D. This CDR3 comprises 13 residues. The germline gives CDR1 SGHRS, CDR2 YFSETQ. V gave up 1 base and J gave up 1 base, with 5 bases separating them. CDR3 nucleotide sequence: TGCGCCAGCAGCTTGATTAGGAACACTGAAGCTTTCTTT. Protein: CASSLIRNTEAFF.

The chain combines TRBV11-2 with TRBJ2-5; 8 bases agree with TRBD2. The junction had 10 bases not matched to a gene; V was cut back by 5 bases and J by 5 bases. This CDR3 contains 15 residues. Germline V gene lookup returns CDR1 SGHAT and CDR2 FQNNGV. CDR3 sequence (DNA): TGTGCCAGCAGCCCAGCGGTAGCGGGATATGAGACCCAGTACTTC. It encodes CASSPAVAGYETQYF.

The chain couples TRBV6-5 to TRBJ1-5; D is unclear. The germline V gene has CDR1 MNHEY and CDR2 SVGAGI. The CDR3 length is 12 residues. With 7 bases removed from V and 6 bases from J, the gap between germline ends came to 10 bases. The CDR3: CASNWAGQPQHF. The CDR3 DNA reads TGTGCCAGCAATTGGGCTGGTCAGCCCCAGCATTTT.

The sample holds a few counts of this clone. The chain joins TRBV7-3 to TRBJ2-7; D may be TRBD1 (6 bases). V lost 5 bases and J 6 bases, leaving 17 bases between the germline ends. The germline CDR1 and CDR2 sequences are SGHTA and FQGTGA. The CDR3 loop spans 14 amino acids. The CDR3 reads CASSPGQGHGEQYF. In DNA form, the CDR3 reads TGTGCCAGCAGCCCCGGGCAGGGGCATGGCGAGCAGTACTTC.

The chain recombines TRBV9 with TRBJ2-1; D gene ambiguous. Trimming stripped 2 bases from V and 6 bases from J, with 3 bases between. The CDR3 has 11 amino acids. Germline values: CDR1 SGDLS, CDR2 YYNGEE. The CDR3 spells CASSVANEQFF. The DNA for the CDR3 is TGTGCCAGCAGCGTGGCCAATGAGCAGTTCTTC.

The sample holds a few counts of this clone. Within the sample, other DNA sequences also encode this same CDR3. The rearrangement uses TRBV7-2 and TRBJ1-1; D is perhaps TRBD1 (5 bases). The CDR3 has 13 amino acids. Trimming took 4 bases from V and 5 from J, leaving 11 bases between them. Germline V gives CDR1 SGHTA, CDR2 FQGNSA. CDR3 in DNA: TGTGCCAGCAGCTCCAAGAAGGGGACTGAAGCTTTCTTT. Translated, it gives CASSSKKGTEAFF.

This clone has just a few counts. The chain has TRBV11-3 and TRBJ1-1, with 9 bases identical to TRBD1. CDR3 length equals 13 residues. From germline, CDR1 is SGHNT and CDR2 YENEEA. V was clipped by 5 bases and J by 4 bases; unmatched bases: 2. In nucleotides, the CDR3 is TGTGCCAGCAGCACGGACAGGGGCACTGAAGCTTTCTTT. Translation gives CASSTDRGTEAFF.

The chain is built from TRBV5-1 and TRBJ2-2; 9 nucleotides agree with TRBD2. V was clipped by 0 bases and J by 2 bases; unmatched bases: 2. The CDR3 runs 16 residues. Germline V gives CDR1 SGHRS, CDR2 YFSETQ. The CDR3 nucleotides are TGCGCCAGCAGCTTGGTTAGCGGGGGAAACACCGGGGAGCTGTTTTTT. This codes for CASSLVSGGNTGELFF.

This clone came up a few times. The chain couples TRBV29-1 to TRBJ2-7; TRBD2 is a possible D gene (5 bases). The CDR3 length is 13 residues. Germline V gives CDR1 SQVTM, CDR2 ANQGSEA. Between the trimmed V and J ends, which lost 3 bases and 5 bases, there was a span of 14 bases. CDR3 in amino acids: CSVDEGRGDEQYF. DNA of the CDR3: TGCAGCGTTGATGAAGGACGGGGAGACGAGCAGTACTTC.

The V call is TRBV5-8, the J call TRBJ2-2, with 12 bases identical to TRBD1. Looked up from germline, CDR1 is SGHTS and CDR2 is YDEGEE. CDR3 size: 19 residues. The J segment lost 3 bases and the V segment lost 4 bases, leaving 13 bases of the junction unmatched. The CDR3: CASSHYRDRGRPYTGELFF. CDR3 bases: TGTGCCAGCAGCCACTACCGGGACAGGGGGCGACCTTACACCGGGGAGCTGTTTTTT.

The chain joins TRBV7-2 to TRBJ2-5, with a possible D match to TRBD2 (5 bases). V shed 4 bases and J shed 2 bases, with 8 bases lying between them. This CDR3 has 13 residues. Looked up from germline, CDR1 is SGHTA and CDR2 is FQGNSA. The CDR3 nucleotides read TGTGCCAGCAGCTCAGGAGGACAAGAGACCCAGTACTTC. Encoded protein: CASSSGGQETQYF.

The chain carries TRBV28 and TRBJ2-1; D might be TRBD2 (6 bases). Per germline, CDR1 MDHEN and CDR2 SYDVKM. This CDR3 is built from 12 residues. The V and J ends lost 2 bases and 10 bases respectively, with 9 bases between them. The CDR3 sequence is CASSLGREEQFF. For the CDR3, the DNA is TGTGCCAGCAGTTTAGGCCGGGAGGAGCAGTTCTTC.

In regard to this clone: One junction end does not reproduce the germline sequence, and a read error may be involved. This rearrangement joins TRBV7-2 to TRBJ2-7; tentatively, D is TRBD1 (5 bases). The CDR3 extends over 12 amino acids. Germline CDR1 is SGHTA and CDR2 is FQGNSA. The CDR3 reads CASSPAYLQATF. CDR3 DNA: TGTGCCAGCAGCCCCGCCTATTTACAGGCCACCTTT.

The J gene is TRBJ2-7, the V gene TRBV28; D remains unclear. Germline V CDR1 and CDR2: MDHEN, SYDVKM. V lost 2 bases and J lost 3, with 8 bases in between. The length of the CDR3 is 13 residues. The CDR3 DNA is TGTGCCAGCAGTTTAGTCGACGGCTACGAGCAGTACTTC. This translates into CASSLVDGYEQYF.

This rearrangement joins TRBV5-1 to TRBJ2-1; D is perhaps TRBD1 or TRBD2 (5 bases each). Trimming pared 1 base from V and 12 bases from J, leaving 11 bases between. The CDR3 is 12 residues long. Germline CDR1 is SGHRS and CDR2 is YFSETQ. Here the CDR3 reads CASSLTRTLQFF. CDR3 bases: TGCGCCAGCAGCTTGACTAGGACACTGCAGTTCTTC.

V gene TRBV11-2 combines with J gene TRBJ2-5; D unclear. Germline CDR1 SGHAT, CDR2 FQNNGV. CDR3 length: 10 residues. The germline V and J ends were trimmed by 3 bases and 7 bases, with 3 bases remaining between them. The CDR3 region is CASSFRTQYF. CDR3 DNA sequence: TGTGCCAGCAGCTTTAGGACCCAGTACTTC.

This clone was observed a single time. The V and J genes are TRBV7-9 and TRBJ2-5; 11 nucleotides agree with TRBD2. The CDR3 extends over 15 amino acids. V shed 4 bases, J shed 7 bases, and the junction held 8 bases outside the gene matches. Germline lookup yields CDR1 SEHNR and CDR2 FQNEAQ (reference sequence). In DNA form, the CDR3 reads TGTGCCAGCAGCTCCGGGACTAGCGGACCCTGGACCCAGTACTTC. Its protein product is CASSSGTSGPWTQYF.

This clone was observed a handful of times. The rearrangement joins TRBV6-5 to TRBJ2-1; possibly TRBD1 or TRBD2 for D (6 bases each). Trimming removed 6 bases from V and 1 base from J, with 13 bases in between. Germline V gene lookup returns CDR1 MNHEY and CDR2 SVGAGI. This CDR3 comprises 15 residues. The CDR3 protein is CASSSKGGSYNEQFF. For the CDR3, the DNA is TGTGCCAGCAGCTCAAAGGGGGGATCCTACAATGAGCAGTTCTTC.

Only a few counts were recorded for this clone. CDR3 DNA: TGCAGCTCTCAAGCGGGAGTGGAGACCCAGTACTTC. This encodes CSSQAGVETQYF. The rearrangement links TRBV29-1 to TRBJ2-5, with 8 bases aligning to TRBD2. Losses at the gene ends were 8 bases for V and 5 bases for J; bases not matched to a gene: 7. Germline lookup yields CDR1 SQVTM and CDR2 ANQGSEA. The CDR3 has 12 residues.

This sequence joins TRBV29-1 and TRBJ2-5; D gene uncertain. Deletions cut 7 bases from V and 1 base from J, with 13 bases between. From germline, CDR1 is SQVTM and CDR2 ANQGSEA. The CDR3 runs 13 residues. CDR3 region: CSGPWRIQETQYF. In nucleotides, the CDR3 is TGCAGCGGCCCGTGGAGAATCCAAGAGACCCAGTACTTC.

This clone was recorded many times. The rearrangement joins TRBV27 to TRBJ2-6; D is unresolved. Trimming stripped 3 bases from V and 0 bases from J, with 15 bases between. The germline V gene has CDR1 MNHEY and CDR2 SMNVEV (reference sequence). This CDR3 has 18 amino acids. In DNA form, the CDR3 reads TGTGCCAGCAGTTTTCAGGAACCGCTTATCTCTGGGGCCAACGTCCTGACTTTC. This gives the protein CASSFQEPLISGANVLTF. The complete variable domain, with remaining parts taken from reference TRBV27 and TRBJ2-6, reads EAQVTQNPRYLITVTGKKLTVTCSQNMNHEYMSWYRQDPGLGLRQIYYSMNVEVTDKGDVPEGYKVSRKEKRNFPLILESPSPNQTSLYFCASSFQEPLISGANVLTFGAGSRLTVL.

This clone was seen a few times. The chain is built from TRBV10-3 and TRBJ2-5; no clear D. This CDR3 has 12 residues. Between the trimmed V and J ends, which lost 0 bases and 5 bases, there was a span of 4 bases. CDR1 ENHRY and CDR2 SYGVKD come from the germline V gene. The CDR3 sequence is CAISESVETQYF. CDR3 in DNA: TGTGCCATCAGTGAGTCCGTGGAGACCCAGTACTTC.

The chain combines TRBV30 with TRBJ1-4; D remains unclear. Trimming cost V 4 bases and J 2 bases, with 8 bases left between them. CDR3 length: 13 amino acids. Looked up from germline, CDR1 is GTSNPN and CDR2 is SVGIG (reference sequence). In DNA, the CDR3 is TGTGCCTGGATGGCGGTGACTAATGAAAAACTGTTTTTT. It translates to CAWMAVTNEKLFF.

This clone was counted between two and nine times. The chain has TRBV28 and TRBJ2-3, with D possibly TRBD2 on 5 matching bases. Trimming stripped 6 bases from V and 6 bases from J, with 19 bases between. The V gene's germline CDR1 is MDHEN and CDR2 SYDVKM. This CDR3 has 15 amino acids. Here the CDR3 reads CASSTPAEPPDTQYF. CDR3 in DNA: TGTGCCAGCAGCACACCAGCGGAGCCCCCGGATACGCAGTATTTT.